The T cell receptor (beta chain) described here comes from a study of cytomegalovirus exposure and HLA in healthy donors. Study conclusions and caveats: Reports credit the classifier with highly specific, highly sensitive diagnosis of cytomegalovirus status.

The PCR contained 60 Vbeta and 13 Jbeta primers. In the authors' methods: Unique TCR beta chains numbered around 80 million in a later analysis, with roughly 10 million shared. TCRdb's copy holds only in-frame clones and misses some; the assay was immunoSEQ multiplex PCR. The DNA gave D and trimming, while V, J and clone size come from that table. The data hold tens of thousands of clones, with around four fifths observed a single time. CDR3 length: 14 amino acids. Trimming left V 0 bases short and J 3 bases short, with 8 bases between. CDR1 and CDR2 from the germline V gene are SEHNR and FQNEAQ (reference sequence). Notes on this clone: What it recognizes is unknown.

The rearrangement uses TRBV7-9 and TRBJ1-2; no definite D call. This clonotype was obtained from a man aged 25-40 years in good health and CMV-seronegative. Material: PBMCs. The CDR3 region has the DNA TGTGCCAGCAGCTTAGCCTATATTGACTATGGCTACACCTTC. Translation gives CASSLAYIDYGYTF.